One sample yielded the 32 T cell receptor beta chains listed below, sequenced in a study of T cell responses to AZD1222 COVID-19 vaccine. Method: immunoSEQ multiplex PCR; TCRdb's copy keeps in-frame clones and lacks some. Among roughly 150,000 clones listed, roughly 92% were seen once. This specimen was peripheral blood, taken on day 0 of AZD1222 vaccination. The receptors here all came from an adult in good health.

This clone was detected only a few times. This chain uses TRBV6-4 with TRBJ2-2, with D possibly TRBD1 on 5 matching bases. The V gene's germline CDR1 is MRHNA and CDR2 SNTAGT. The CDR3 totals 14 residues. The ends were cut back, 2 bases at V and 5 bases at J, with 9 bases in the middle. CDR3 protein: CASSDRAGTGELFF. Here the CDR3 DNA reads TGTGCCAGCAGTGACCGGGCAGGGACCGGGGAGCTGTTTTTT.

CDR3 protein: CASSDHTSWSGELFF. CDR3 in DNA: TGCGCCAGCAGTGATCACACTAGTTGGTCCGGGGAGCTGTTTTTT. This chain connects TRBV10-1 to TRBJ2-2; tentatively, D is TRBD2 (5 bases). V was shortened by 3 bases and J by 6 bases, with 14 bases between the two germline ends. The CDR3 sequence is 15 residues long. CDR1 and CDR2 (germline): WNHNN, SYGVQD (reference sequence).

J is TRBJ2-7 and V is TRBV5-8, with D possibly matching TRBD1 (6 bases). This CDR3 is 17 amino acids long. The germline gives CDR1 SGHTS, CDR2 YDEGEE. V was pared by 5 bases and J by 2 bases, with 23 bases between. The CDR3 region has the DNA TGTGCCAGCAGTTATACGACAGGTCCCCCGGGTGCCTACGAGCAGTACTTC. This gives the protein CASSYTTGPPGAYEQYF.

V usage is TRBV6-5 and J usage is TRBJ1-6; TRBD1 aligns across 7 bases. V shed 0 bases, J shed 10 bases, and the junction held 6 bases outside the gene matches. There are 15 residues in the CDR3. Germline CDR1 and CDR2: MNHEY and SVGAGI. CDR3: CASSYSRGRRSPLHF. In nucleotides, the CDR3 is TGTGCCAGCAGTTACTCGAGGGGGCGGCGATCACCCCTCCACTTT.

The chain recombines TRBV7-2 with TRBJ2-7, with TRBD1 as a possible D gene (6 bases). V lost 1 base and J 2 bases, leaving 9 bases between the germline ends. Germline lookup yields CDR1 SGHTA and CDR2 FQGNSA. The CDR3 covers 14 residues. CDR3 DNA: TGTGCCAGCAGCTTAGGACAGGTAACCTACGAGCAGTACTTC. Translation: CASSLGQVTYEQYF.

The chain has TRBV6-5 and TRBJ1-2, with D perhaps TRBD1 (5 bases). This CDR3 has 16 amino acids. V was clipped by 4 bases and J by 1 base, with 16 bases between them. CDR1 and CDR2 (germline): MNHEY, SVGAGI. This chain's CDR3 is CASSFFSGQVNYGYTF. CDR3 bases: TGTGCCAGCAGTTTCTTTTCAGGGCAGGTTAACTATGGCTACACCTTC.

The chain joins TRBV7-2 to TRBJ2-2; the D call may be TRBD1 or TRBD2 (5 bases each). Germline V gene lookup returns CDR1 SGHTA and CDR2 FQGNSA. Trimming removed 2 bases at V and 6 bases at J, with 13 bases between. The CDR3 is 15 residues long. CDR3: CASSLLGEQAGELFF. The CDR3, as DNA: TGTGCCAGCAGCTTATTGGGGGAGCAGGCCGGGGAGCTGTTTTTT.

The chain uses TRBV11-2 and TRBJ1-1; maybe TRBD1 (6 bases). The CDR3 runs to 14 residues. The ends were cut back, 7 bases at V and 2 bases at J, with 14 bases in the middle. CDR1 and CDR2 from the germline V gene are SGHAT and FQNNGV. This CDR3 is CASTHQGHNTEAFF. In DNA, the CDR3 is TGTGCCAGCACTCACCAGGGGCACAACACTGAAGCTTTCTTT.

The chain recombines TRBV30 with TRBJ2-4, with 7 nucleotides matching TRBD1. The CDR3 spans 15 residues. Germline V gene data show CDR1 as GTSNPN and CDR2 as SVGIG (reference sequence). After removal of 3 bases from V and 0 bases from J, the junction contained 5 bases not matched to a gene. The CDR3 protein is CAWRFGTVAKNIQYF. The CDR3 bases are TGTGCCTGGAGGTTCGGGACAGTAGCCAAAAACATTCAGTACTTC. Supplemented by reference TRBV30 and TRBJ2-4, the full variable domain reads SQTIHQWPATLVQPVGSPLSLECTVEGTSNPNLYWYRQAAGRGLQLLFYSVGIGQISSEVPQNLSASRPQDRQFILSSKKLLLSDSGFYLCAWRFGTVAKNIQYFGAGTRLSVL.

V usage is TRBV3-1 (or the pseudogene TRBV3-2) and J usage is TRBJ1-1; no firm D call. The CDR3 runs to 14 residues. Germline loops: CDR1 LGHDT, CDR2 YNNKEL (reference sequence). The V end lost 0 bases, the J end lost 4 bases, and 9 bases lay between the germline ends. The CDR3 is CASSQDLLVTEAFF. DNA for the CDR3: TGTGCCAGCAGCCAAGATCTGTTGGTCACTGAAGCTTTCTTT.

The CDR3 sequence: CASSDRGVDYGYTF. The DNA of the CDR3 is TGTGCCAGCAGTGATCGGGGGGTGGACTATGGCTACACCTTC. The chain is built from TRBV25-1 and TRBJ1-2; maybe TRBD1 (5 bases). The V end was cut by 3 bases, the J end by 3 bases, with 11 bases between. Germline assignment: CDR1 MGHDK and CDR2 SYGVNS. The CDR3 is made up of 14 amino acids.

To note about this clone: At one boundary the junction diverges from the germline segment, which might be a read error. V gene TRBV7-7 combines with J gene TRBJ2-5; the D call may be TRBD1 or TRBD2 (8 bases each). The germline V gene has CDR1 SSHAT and CDR2 FNYEAQ (reference sequence). This CDR3 is 15 amino acids long. In nucleotides, the CDR3 is TGTGCTAGCAGCTTAGCGGGAACAGGGGGAGAGACCCAGTACTTC. Translating gives CASSLAGTGGETQYF.

The genes are TRBV11-1 and TRBJ2-1; TRBD1 aligns across 7 bases. V dropped 5 bases and J dropped 3; count of bases not matched to a gene: 4. The CDR3 has 14 residues. Germline CDR1 SGHAT, CDR2 FQDESV (reference sequence). The CDR3 region is CASSAQGYYNEQFF. The CDR3, as DNA: TGTGCCAGCAGCGCACAGGGGTACTACAATGAGCAGTTCTTC.

Only a few counts were recorded for this clone. The chain combines TRBV7-9 with TRBJ2-2; the D gene is possibly TRBD1 (6 bases). The ends were cut back, 4 bases at V and 0 bases at J, with 12 bases in the middle. Germline V gene sequence: CDR1 SEHNR, CDR2 FQNEAQ (reference sequence). This CDR3 spans 16 amino acids. The CDR3 nucleotides read TGTGCCAGCAGCTATGGGGGCGCATCGAACACCGGGGAGCTGTTTTTT. It translates to CASSYGGASNTGELFF.

J is TRBJ2-7 and V is TRBV14; 8 bases are a match to TRBD2. Germline V gene sequence: CDR1 SGHDN, CDR2 FVKESK. The CDR3 sequence is 14 residues long. After removal of 3 bases from V and 6 bases from J, the junction contained 7 bases not matched to a gene. The CDR3 coding sequence is TGTGCCAGCAGCCATCTCCGGGAGGGTGGCGAGCAGTACTTC. It is translated as CASSHLREGGEQYF.

The rearrangement joins TRBV15 to TRBJ1-1; D unclear. The CDR3 runs 15 residues. Deletions cut 0 bases from V and 1 base from J, with 9 bases between. CDR1 LNHNV and CDR2 YYDKDF come from the germline V gene (reference sequence). The CDR3 region is CATSRDQGRNTEAFF. CDR3 sequence (DNA): TGTGCCACCAGCAGAGATCAAGGGCGGAACACTGAAGCTTTCTTT.

The sample holds one count of this clone. This chain joins TRBV4-1 and TRBJ1-6; 7 bases line up with TRBD1. CDR3 length: 17 residues. Germline trimming cut 1 base from V and 4 bases from J; bases unmatched to any gene: 7. From germline, CDR1 is MGHRA and CDR2 YSYEKL. CDR3 sequence (DNA): TGCGCCAGCAGCCAAGTTGGCCGGGACAGTTATAATTCACCCCTCCACTTT. Residues: CASSQVGRDSYNSPLHF.

The gene calls are TRBV10-3 and TRBJ2-2; D not certain. Germline loops: CDR1 ENHRY, CDR2 SYGVKD. Trimming removed 4 bases at V and 1 base at J, with 10 bases between. This CDR3 comprises 15 residues. The CDR3 sequence: CAISAGGQNTGELFF. DNA of the CDR3: TGTGCCATCAGTGCGGGCGGTCAGAACACCGGGGAGCTGTTTTTT.

Regarding this clone: One junction end disagrees with the germline gene, perhaps due to a read error. J is TRBJ2-5 and V is TRBV7-7; D possibly matches TRBD1 or TRBD2 (6 bases each). The CDR3 extends over 16 amino acids. Germline V lookup: CDR1 SSHAT, CDR2 FNYEAQ (reference sequence). The CDR3 protein is CASSLANPGARETQYF. In DNA form, the CDR3 reads TGTGCTAGCAGCTTAGCGAACCCGGGGGCAAGAGAGACCCAGTACTTC.

The chain combines TRBV6-5 with TRBJ1-5; D is uncertain. Germline CDR1 reads MNHEY; CDR2 reads SVGAGI. The CDR3 sequence is 13 residues long. V shed 10 bases and J shed 8 bases, with 18 bases lying between them. The CDR3 is CATGPLGLEPQHF. The CDR3 DNA sequence: TGTGCCACCGGACCGCTGGGTTTGGAGCCCCAGCATTTT.

This rearrangement joins TRBV4-1 to TRBJ2-1; TRBD2 matches 9 bases. J lost 7 bases, V lost 4 bases, and 8 bases had no gene match. This CDR3 has 15 residues. CDR1 MGHRA and CDR2 YSYEKL come from the germline V gene. The CDR3 bases are TGCGCCAGCAGCCCAGCGGGGGGCCGGGGGAATGAGCAGTTCTTC. Translated, it gives CASSPAGGRGNEQFF.

The chain uses TRBV10-1 and TRBJ2-7, with 9 nucleotides matching TRBD2. This CDR3 is built from 15 residues. Germline V gene lookup returns CDR1 WNHNN and CDR2 SYGVQD (reference sequence). V gave up 8 bases and J gave up 2 bases; unmatched junction bases: 10. For the CDR3, the DNA is TGCGCCAGCTTCAATCCGCGGGAGGGCCCCTACGAGCAGTACTTC. Translating gives CASFNPREGPYEQYF.

This clone was picked up a small number of times. The chain is built from TRBV14 and TRBJ1-2, with D unclear. The germline V gene encodes CDR1 SGHDN and CDR2 FVKESK. The CDR3 is 14 amino acids. Trimming left V 2 bases short and J 7 bases short, with 14 bases between. For the CDR3, the DNA is TGTGCCAGCAGCCAATCGCTTCGCCCCGGTGGCTACACCTTC. Amino acids: CASSQSLRPGGYTF.

The rearrangement joins TRBV10-3 to TRBJ1-2; no reliable D call. This CDR3 is built from 15 residues. Germline V gene lookup returns CDR1 ENHRY and CDR2 SYGVKD. Trimming removed 1 base from V and 3 bases from J, with 12 bases in between. CDR3 DNA: TGTGCCATCAGTGAGTTTCCCGGCTCCGACTATGGCTACACCTTC. Translating it yields CAISEFPGSDYGYTF.

This rearrangement joins TRBV9 to TRBJ2-1; 12 bases line up with TRBD2. The length of the CDR3 is 20 residues. V dropped 4 bases and J dropped 5; count of bases not matched to a gene: 19. CDR1 is SGDLS and CDR2 is YYNGEE in the germline V gene. The CDR3 DNA follows: TGTGCCAGCAGCTATACGCTAGCGGGAGGGCCGGGTAGCAACCACAATGAGCAGTTCTTC. Amino acids: CASSYTLAGGPGSNHNEQFF. The full variable domain, its missing parts supplied by reference TRBV9 and TRBJ2-1, is DSGVTQTPKHLITATGQRVTLRCSPRSGDLSVYWYQQSLDQGLQFLIQYYNGEERAKGNILERFSAQQFPDLHSELNLSSLELGDSALYFCASSYTLAGGPGSNHNEQFFGPGTRLTVL.

The rearrangement joins TRBV28 to TRBJ1-1; 8 bases map to TRBD1. The trim removed 2 bases at V and 6 bases at J, leaving 8 bases unmatched. CDR3 length: 15 amino acids. The germline V gene encodes CDR1 MDHEN and CDR2 SYDVKM. In DNA, the CDR3 is TGTGCCAGCAGTTTAAATTTGGCAGGGGGCTCTGAAGCTTTCTTT. This gives the protein CASSLNLAGGSEAFF. The complete variable domain, with remaining parts taken from reference TRBV28 and TRBJ1-1, reads DVKVTQSSRYLVKRTGEKVFLECVQDMDHENMFWYRQDPGLGLRLIYFSYDVKMKEKGDIPEGYSVSREKKERFSLILESASTNQTSMYLCASSLNLAGGSEAFFGQGTRLTVV.

This clone was picked up a small number of times. The chain combines TRBV18 with TRBJ1-1, with D possibly matching TRBD1 (5 bases). This CDR3 is 13 amino acids long. The V and J ends lost 6 bases and 4 bases respectively, with 12 bases between them. The germline V gene has CDR1 KGHSH and CDR2 LQKENI. The CDR3: CASSPRTSTEAFF. CDR3 coding DNA: TGTGCCAGCTCCCCCCGGACAAGCACTGAAGCTTTCTTT.

V usage is TRBV16 and J usage is TRBJ1-3, with D perhaps TRBD1 (5 bases). The CDR3 spans 14 residues. Trimming stripped 2 bases from V and 2 bases from J, with 7 bases between. Looked up from germline, CDR1 is KGHSY and CDR2 is FQNENV. As DNA, the CDR3 is TGTGCCAGCAGCCAAGGGGCCCCTGGAAACACCATATATTTT. It codes for CASSQGAPGNTIYF. The full variable domain, in which reference TRBV16 and TRBJ1-3 provide the parts outside the CDR3, is GEEVAQTPKHLVRGEGQKAKLYCAPIKGHSYVFWYQQVLKNEFKFLISFQNENVFDETGMPKERFSAKCLPNSPCSLEIQATKLEDSAVYFCASSQGAPGNTIYFGEGSWLTVV.

The chain couples TRBV5-4 to TRBJ1-1; perhaps TRBD1 as D (5 bases). V lost 0 bases and J lost 10, with 13 bases in between. The CDR3 sequence is 13 residues long. CDR1 and CDR2 from the germline V gene are SGHNT and YYREEE (reference sequence). The CDR3 spells CASSLAGGDGAFF. In DNA form, the CDR3 reads TGTGCCAGCAGCTTGGCGGGGGGAGATGGAGCTTTCTTT.

This clone was counted only a few times. The chain is built from TRBV2 and TRBJ2-1; 14 nucleotides match TRBD2. The length of the CDR3 is 14 residues. Germline CDR1 and CDR2: SNHLY and FYNNEI. The ends lost 5 bases at V and 15 bases at J; junction bases unmatched: 9. The CDR3 DNA reads TGTGCCAGCAGTCCGGGACTAGCGGGAGTTCACCTGTTCTTC. Translated: CASSPGLAGVHLFF. The full variable domain, completed using reference TRBV2 and TRBJ2-1, is EPEVTQTPSHQVTQMGQEVILRCVPISNHLYFYWYRQILGQKVEFLVSFYNNEISEKSEIFDDQFSVERPDGSNFTLKIRSTKLEDSAMYFCASSPGLAGVHLFFGPGTRLTVL.

The rearrangement uses TRBV30 and TRBJ1-1, with D maybe TRBD1 (5 bases). Trimming took 2 bases from V and 1 from J, leaving 8 bases between them. Looked up from germline, CDR1 is GTSNPN and CDR2 is SVGIG (reference sequence). The CDR3 runs to 13 residues. This chain's CDR3 is CAWSRDWNTEAFF. In DNA, the CDR3 is TGTGCCTGGAGTAGGGACTGGAACACTGAAGCTTTCTTT.

The genes are TRBV21-1 and TRBJ2-7; the table's D call, TRBD2, has no DNA check behind it. TRBV21-1 corresponds to a pseudogene. The CDR3 has 19 residues. The CDR3 DNA sequence: TGTGCCAGCAGCATAGTCATGACACGAGAAGGCGGGCAGGACTACGAGCAGTACTTC. The encoded protein is CASSIVMTREGGQDYEQYF.